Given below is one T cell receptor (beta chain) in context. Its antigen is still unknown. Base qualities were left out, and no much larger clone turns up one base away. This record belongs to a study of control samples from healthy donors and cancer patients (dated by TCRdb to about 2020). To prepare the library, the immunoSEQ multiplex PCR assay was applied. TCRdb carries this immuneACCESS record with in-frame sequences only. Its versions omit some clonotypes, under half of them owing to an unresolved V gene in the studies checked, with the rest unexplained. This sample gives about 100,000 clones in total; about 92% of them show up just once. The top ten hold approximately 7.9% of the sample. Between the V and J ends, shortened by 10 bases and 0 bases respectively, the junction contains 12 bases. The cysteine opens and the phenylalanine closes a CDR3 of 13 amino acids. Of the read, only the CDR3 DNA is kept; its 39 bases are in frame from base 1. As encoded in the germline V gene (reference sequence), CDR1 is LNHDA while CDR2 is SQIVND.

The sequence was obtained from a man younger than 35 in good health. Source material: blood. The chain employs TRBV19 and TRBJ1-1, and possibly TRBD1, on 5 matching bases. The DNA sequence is TGTGCCACTTCGACAGCACTGAACACTGAAGCTTTCTTT. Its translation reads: CATSTALNTEAFF.